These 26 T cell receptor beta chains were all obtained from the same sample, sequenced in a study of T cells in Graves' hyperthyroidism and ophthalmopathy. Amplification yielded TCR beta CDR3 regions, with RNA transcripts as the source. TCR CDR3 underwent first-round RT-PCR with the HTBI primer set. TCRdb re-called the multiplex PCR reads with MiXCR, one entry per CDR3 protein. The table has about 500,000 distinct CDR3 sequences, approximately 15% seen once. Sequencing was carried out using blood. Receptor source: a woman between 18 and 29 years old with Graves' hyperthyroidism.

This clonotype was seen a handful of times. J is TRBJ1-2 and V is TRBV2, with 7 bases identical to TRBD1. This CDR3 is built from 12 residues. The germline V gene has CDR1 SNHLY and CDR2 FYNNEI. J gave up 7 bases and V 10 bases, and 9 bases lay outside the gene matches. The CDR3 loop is CATRRGRVGYTF. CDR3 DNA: TGTGCCACCCGTAGGGGGCGGGTTGGCTACACCTTC.

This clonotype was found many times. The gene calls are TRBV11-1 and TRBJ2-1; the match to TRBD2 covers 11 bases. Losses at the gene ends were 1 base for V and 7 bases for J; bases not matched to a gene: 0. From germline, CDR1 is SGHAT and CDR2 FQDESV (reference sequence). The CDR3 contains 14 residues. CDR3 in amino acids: CASSLVAGGNEQFF. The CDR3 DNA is TGTGCCAGCAGCTTAGTAGCGGGAGGGAATGAGCAGTTCTTC.

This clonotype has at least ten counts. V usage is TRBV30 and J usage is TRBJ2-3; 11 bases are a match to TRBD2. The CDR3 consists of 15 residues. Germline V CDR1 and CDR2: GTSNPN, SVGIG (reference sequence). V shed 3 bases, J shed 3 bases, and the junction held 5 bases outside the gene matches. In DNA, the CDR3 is TGTGCCTGGAGCGCGGGACTAGCGGCTACAGATACGCAGTATTTT. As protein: CAWSAGLAATDTQYF.

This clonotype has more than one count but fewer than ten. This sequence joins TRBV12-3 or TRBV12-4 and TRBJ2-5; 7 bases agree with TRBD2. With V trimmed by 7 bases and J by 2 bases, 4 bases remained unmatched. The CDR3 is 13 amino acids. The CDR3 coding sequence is TGTGCCAGCATTATAGCGGGTCAAGAGACCCAGTACTTC. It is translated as CASIIAGQETQYF.

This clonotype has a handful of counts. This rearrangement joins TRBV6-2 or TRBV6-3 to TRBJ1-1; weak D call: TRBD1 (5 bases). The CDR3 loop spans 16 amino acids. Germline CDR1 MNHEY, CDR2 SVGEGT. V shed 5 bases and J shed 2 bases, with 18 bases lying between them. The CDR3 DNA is TGTGCCAGCAGTCTCACTCACGACAGCAGAAACACTGAAGCTTTCTTT. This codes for CASSLTHDSRNTEAFF.

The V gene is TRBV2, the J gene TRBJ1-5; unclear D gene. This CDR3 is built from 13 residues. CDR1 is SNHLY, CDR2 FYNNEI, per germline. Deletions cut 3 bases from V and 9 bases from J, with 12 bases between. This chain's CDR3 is CASSDPGEGPQHF. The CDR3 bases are TGTGCCAGCAGTGATCCAGGCGAGGGGCCCCAGCATTTT.

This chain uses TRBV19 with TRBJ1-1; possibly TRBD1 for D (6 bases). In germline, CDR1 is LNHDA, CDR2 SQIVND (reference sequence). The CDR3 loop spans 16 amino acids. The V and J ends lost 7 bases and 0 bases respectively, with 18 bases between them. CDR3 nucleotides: TGTGCCAGTATGAAACAGGGTGGGGGGATGAACACTGAAGCTTTCTTT. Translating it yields CASMKQGGGMNTEAFF. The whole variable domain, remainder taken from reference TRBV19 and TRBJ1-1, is DGGITQSPKYLFRKEGQNVTLSCEQNLNHDAMYWYRQDPGQGLRLIYYSQIVNDFQKGDIAEGYSVSREKKESFPLTVTSAQKNPTAFYLCASMKQGGGMNTEAFFGQGTRLTVV.

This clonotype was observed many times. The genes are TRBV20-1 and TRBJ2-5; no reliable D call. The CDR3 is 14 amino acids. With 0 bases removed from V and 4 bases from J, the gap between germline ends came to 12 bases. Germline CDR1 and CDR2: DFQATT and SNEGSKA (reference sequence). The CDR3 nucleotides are TGCAGTGCTAGAGATCCTCCCCCGGGAGAGACCCAGTACTTC. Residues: CSARDPPPGETQYF.

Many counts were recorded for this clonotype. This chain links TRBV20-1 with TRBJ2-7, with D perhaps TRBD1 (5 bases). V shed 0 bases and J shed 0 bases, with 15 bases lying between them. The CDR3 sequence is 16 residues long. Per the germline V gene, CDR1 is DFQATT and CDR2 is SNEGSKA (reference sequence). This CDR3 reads CSARELKGMPSYEQYF. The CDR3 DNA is TGCAGTGCTAGAGAATTGAAGGGGATGCCCTCCTACGAGCAGTACTTC.

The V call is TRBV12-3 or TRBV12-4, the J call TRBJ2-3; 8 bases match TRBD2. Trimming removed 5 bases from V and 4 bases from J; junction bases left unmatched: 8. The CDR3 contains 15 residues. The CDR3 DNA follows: TGTGCCAGCAGTCCCACCGGGACTAGAGCAGATACGCAGTATTTT. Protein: CASSPTGTRADTQYF.

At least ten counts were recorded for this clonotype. The CDR3 nucleotides read TGTGCCAGCAGTGCGGATCAGGAGGAGACCCAGTACTTC. It yields the protein CASSADQEETQYF. The gene calls are TRBV2 and TRBJ2-5; no definite D call. Deletions cut 4 bases from V and 5 bases from J, with 11 bases between. CDR1 and CDR2 from the germline V gene are SNHLY and FYNNEI. CDR3 length: 13 residues. The variable domain in full, with the rest retrieved from reference TRBV2 and TRBJ2-5, is EPEVTQTPSHQVTQMGQEVILRCVPISNHLYFYWYRQILGQKVEFLVSFYNNEISEKSEIFDDQFSVERPDGSNFTLKIRSTKLEDSAMYFCASSADQEETQYFGPGTRLLVL.

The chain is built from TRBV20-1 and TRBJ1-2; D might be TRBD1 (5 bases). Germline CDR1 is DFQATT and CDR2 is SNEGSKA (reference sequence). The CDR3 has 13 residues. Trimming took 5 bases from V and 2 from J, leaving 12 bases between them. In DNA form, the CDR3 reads TGCAGTGCTTATGACAGAAGAAACTATGGCTACACCTTC. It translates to CSAYDRRNYGYTF.

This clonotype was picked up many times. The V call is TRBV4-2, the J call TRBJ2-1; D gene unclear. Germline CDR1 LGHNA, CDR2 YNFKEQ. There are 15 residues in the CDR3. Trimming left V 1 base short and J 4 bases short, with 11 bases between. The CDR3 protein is CASSQAQSTYNEQFF. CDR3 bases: TGTGCCAGCAGCCAAGCCCAATCCACGTACAATGAGCAGTTCTTC.

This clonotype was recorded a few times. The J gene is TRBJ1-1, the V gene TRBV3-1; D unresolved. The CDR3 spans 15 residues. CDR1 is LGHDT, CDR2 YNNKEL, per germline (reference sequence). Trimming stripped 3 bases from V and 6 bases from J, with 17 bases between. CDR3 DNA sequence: TGTGCCAGCAGCCAGACCACCTCAGGAGGTGCTGAAGCTTTCTTT. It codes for CASSQTTSGGAEAFF.

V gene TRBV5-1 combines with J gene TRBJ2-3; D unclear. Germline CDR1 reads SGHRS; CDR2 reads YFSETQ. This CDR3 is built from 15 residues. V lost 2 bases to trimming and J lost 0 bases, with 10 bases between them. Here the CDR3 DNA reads TGCGCCAGCAGCTTTCAGAACCCCAGCACAGATACGCAGTATTTT. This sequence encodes CASSFQNPSTDTQYF.

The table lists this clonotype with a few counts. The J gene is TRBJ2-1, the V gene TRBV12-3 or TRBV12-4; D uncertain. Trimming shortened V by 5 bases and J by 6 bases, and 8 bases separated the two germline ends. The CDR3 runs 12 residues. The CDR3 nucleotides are TGTGCCAGCAGTCCCCCCCGCAATGAGCAGTTCTTC. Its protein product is CASSPPRNEQFF.

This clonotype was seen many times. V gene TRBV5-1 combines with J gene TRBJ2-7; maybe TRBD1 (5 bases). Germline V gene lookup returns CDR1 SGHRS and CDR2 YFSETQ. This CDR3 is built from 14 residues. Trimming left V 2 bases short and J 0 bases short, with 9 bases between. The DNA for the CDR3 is TGCGCCAGCAGCTTATTTCAGGGCTCCTACGAGCAGTACTTC. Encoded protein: CASSLFQGSYEQYF.

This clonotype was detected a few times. Here the CDR3 reads CASRVGLAGTGELFF. CDR3 in DNA: TGCGCCAGCAGAGTCGGACTAGCGGGAACCGGGGAGCTGTTTTTT. The chain couples TRBV4-1 to TRBJ2-2; TRBD2 matches at 12 bases. CDR3 length: 15 amino acids. Germline V CDR1 and CDR2: MGHRA, YSYEKL. V dropped 6 bases and J dropped 5; count of bases not matched to a gene: 4.

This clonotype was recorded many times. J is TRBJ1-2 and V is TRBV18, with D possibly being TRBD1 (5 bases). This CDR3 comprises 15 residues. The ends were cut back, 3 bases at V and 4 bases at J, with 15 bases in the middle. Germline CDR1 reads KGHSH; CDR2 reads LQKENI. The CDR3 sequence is CASSPSSRQIYGYTF. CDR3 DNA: TGTGCCAGCTCACCGTCTAGCCGACAGATCTATGGCTACACCTTC.

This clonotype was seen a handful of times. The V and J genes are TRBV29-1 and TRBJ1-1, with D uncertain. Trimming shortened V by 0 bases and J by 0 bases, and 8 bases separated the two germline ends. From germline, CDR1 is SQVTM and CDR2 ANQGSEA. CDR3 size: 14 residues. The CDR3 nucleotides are TGCAGCGTTGAAGATGAACACTTGAACACTGAAGCTTTCTTT. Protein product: CSVEDEHLNTEAFF.

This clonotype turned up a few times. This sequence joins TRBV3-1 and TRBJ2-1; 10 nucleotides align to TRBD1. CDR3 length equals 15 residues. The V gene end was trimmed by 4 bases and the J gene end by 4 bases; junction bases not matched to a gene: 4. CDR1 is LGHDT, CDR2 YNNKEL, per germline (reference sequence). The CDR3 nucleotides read TGTGCCAGCAGCCCGACAGGGGGCGGTTACAATGAGCAGTTCTTC. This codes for CASSPTGGGYNEQFF.

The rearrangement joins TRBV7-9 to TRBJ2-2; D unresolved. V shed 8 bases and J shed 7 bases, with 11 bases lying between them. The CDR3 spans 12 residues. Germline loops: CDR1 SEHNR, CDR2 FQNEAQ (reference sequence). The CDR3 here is CASDRVSGELFF. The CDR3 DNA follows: TGTGCCAGCGATAGGGTTAGCGGGGAGCTGTTTTTT.

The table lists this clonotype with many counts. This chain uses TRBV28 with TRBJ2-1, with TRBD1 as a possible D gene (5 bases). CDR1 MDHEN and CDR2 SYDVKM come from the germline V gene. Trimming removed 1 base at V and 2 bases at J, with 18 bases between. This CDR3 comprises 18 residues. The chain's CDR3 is CASSLLESTEITYNEQFF. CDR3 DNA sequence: TGTGCCAGCAGTTTATTAGAATCGACAGAAATAACCTACAATGAGCAGTTCTTC. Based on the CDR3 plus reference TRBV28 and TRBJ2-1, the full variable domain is DVKVTQSSRYLVKRTGEKVFLECVQDMDHENMFWYRQDPGLGLRLIYFSYDVKMKEKGDIPEGYSVSREKKERFSLILESASTNQTSMYLCASSLLESTEITYNEQFFGPGTRLTVL.

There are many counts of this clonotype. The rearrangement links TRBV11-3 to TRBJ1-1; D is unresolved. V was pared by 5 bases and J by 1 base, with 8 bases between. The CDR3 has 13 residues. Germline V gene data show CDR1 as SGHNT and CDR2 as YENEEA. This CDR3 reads CASSRVANTEAFF. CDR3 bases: TGTGCCAGCAGCCGGGTGGCGAACACTGAAGCTTTCTTT.

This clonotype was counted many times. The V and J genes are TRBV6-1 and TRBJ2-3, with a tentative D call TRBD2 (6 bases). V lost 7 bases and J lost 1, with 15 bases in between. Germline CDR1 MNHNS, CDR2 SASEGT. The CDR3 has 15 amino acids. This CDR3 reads CASTQVGGRTDTQYF. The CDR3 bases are TGTGCCAGCACCCAAGTGGGGGGACGCACAGATACGCAGTATTTT.

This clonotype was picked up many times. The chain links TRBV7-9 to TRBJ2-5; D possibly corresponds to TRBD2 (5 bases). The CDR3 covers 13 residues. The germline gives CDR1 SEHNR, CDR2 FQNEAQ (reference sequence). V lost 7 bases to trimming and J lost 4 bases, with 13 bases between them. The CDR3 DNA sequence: TGTGCCAGCACCGTAGGCGGAGGAGAGACCCAGTACTTC. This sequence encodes CASTVGGGETQYF.